Below, 17 T cell receptor beta chains from the same sample are listed, as sequenced in a study of T cell repertoires in cytomegalovirus infection. TCRdb analysed the reads with MiXCR anew, one entry per CDR3 protein. The data show roughly 120,000 distinct CDR3 sequences, over 25% seen once. No antigen has been identified for these receptors. This specimen consisted of CD8+ T cells from cultured PBMCs, obtained from culture after CMV antigen stimulation. The receptor source for this set is a human donor in good health (CMV status not recorded). Some clones in this sample may be carry-over from other donors' samples.

This chain connects TRBV19 to TRBJ1-1; D is uncertain. Germline CDR1 LNHDA, CDR2 SQIVND (reference sequence). The V end was cut by 3 bases, the J end by 3 bases, with 5 bases between. The CDR3 has 12 amino acids. Here the CDR3 DNA reads TGTGCCAGTAGTATGCCGTACACTGAAGCTTTCTTT. Translated: CASSMPYTEAFF.

The chain couples TRBV11-2 to TRBJ2-3; D is tentatively TRBD1 or TRBD2 (6 bases each). V was cut by 5 bases and J by 4 bases, with 19 bases left in between. The germline V gene encodes CDR1 SGHAT and CDR2 FQNNGV. CDR3 length: 16 residues. CDR3 nucleotide sequence: TGTGCCAGCAGCGCCCGACTTGACGGGGGCCCAGATACGCAGTATTTT. Encoded protein: CASSARLDGGPDTQYF.

This clonotype was seen many times. The chain is built from TRBV7-6 and TRBJ2-7; weak D call: TRBD1 (5 bases). CDR1 is SGHVS, CDR2 FNYEAQ, per germline. CDR3 length: 15 amino acids. V was cut by 5 bases and J by 2 bases, with 16 bases left in between. The CDR3 here is CASSQGASVPYEQYF. DNA for the CDR3: TGTGCCAGCAGCCAAGGGGCATCCGTGCCCTACGAGCAGTACTTC.

The sample holds a few counts of this clonotype. The chain carries TRBV18 and TRBJ2-2; 7 positions match TRBD1. V lost 3 bases and J lost 3; bases outside the gene matches: 4. Looked up from germline, CDR1 is KGHSH and CDR2 is LQKENI. The CDR3 covers 15 residues. The CDR3 sequence is CASSPQGVDTGELFF. The CDR3, as DNA: TGTGCCAGCTCACCCCAGGGGGTGGACACCGGGGAGCTGTTTTTT.

This clonotype was recorded at least ten times. This chain links TRBV7-2 with TRBJ2-3, with 8 bases that match TRBD2. Germline trimming cut 1 base from V and 1 base from J; bases unmatched to any gene: 1. Germline lookup yields CDR1 SGHTA and CDR2 FQGNSA. There are 15 residues in the CDR3. In nucleotides, the CDR3 is TGTGCCAGCAGCTTAGTGCGGGGGGGCACAGATACGCAGTATTTT. This sequence encodes CASSLVRGGTDTQYF. The whole variable domain, remainder taken from reference TRBV7-2 and TRBJ2-3, is GAGVSQSPSNKVTEKGKDVELRCDPISGHTALYWYRQSLGQGLEFLIYFQGNSAPDKSGLPSDRFSAERTGGSVSTLTIQRTQQEDSAVYLCASSLVRGGTDTQYFGPGTRLTVL.

This clonotype was seen many times. The gene calls are TRBV27 and TRBJ2-2; 8 nucleotides agree with TRBD1. Germline CDR1 and CDR2: MNHEY and SMNVEV (reference sequence). CDR3 length equals 13 residues. Losses at the gene ends were 3 bases for V and 6 bases for J; bases not matched to a gene: 0. CDR3 in DNA: TGTGCCAGCAGTTTGACAGGGGCCGGGGAGCTGTTTTTT. This gives the protein CASSLTGAGELFF.

The chain has TRBV29-1 and TRBJ2-7; tentative D call: TRBD2 (6 bases). Germline CDR1 reads SQVTM; CDR2 reads ANQGSEA. Trimming pared 7 bases from V and 3 bases from J, leaving 16 bases between. This CDR3 has 13 amino acids. CDR3 DNA sequence: TGCAGCGCCAGGTCGGGGGAGGACTACGAGCAGTACTTC. It yields the protein CSARSGEDYEQYF.

The chain carries TRBV12-3 or TRBV12-4 and TRBJ1-1, with a tentative D call TRBD1 (5 bases). CDR3 length: 14 amino acids. Trimming stripped 6 bases from V and 6 bases from J, with 17 bases between. The CDR3 protein is CASSRIGGTPEAFF. The CDR3 DNA follows: TGTGCCAGCAGCAGAATTGGGGGGACTCCTGAAGCTTTCTTT.

This clonotype was recorded many times. V usage is TRBV5-5 and J usage is TRBJ2-3; no clear D gene. The CDR3 extends over 13 amino acids. Germline CDR1 and CDR2: SGHKS and YYEKEE (reference sequence). The germline V and J ends were trimmed by 3 bases and 1 base, with 6 bases remaining between them. The CDR3 protein is CASSYFRTDTQYF. CDR3 nucleotides: TGTGCCAGCAGCTATTTTCGCACAGATACGCAGTATTTT.

The gene calls are TRBV29-1 and TRBJ2-6; D call uncertain. The CDR3 is made up of 14 amino acids. Germline V gene data show CDR1 as SQVTM and CDR2 as ANQGSEA. Between the trimmed V and J ends, which lost 7 bases and 0 bases, there was a span of 10 bases. The DNA of the CDR3 is TGCAGCGCCGGTTTAAACTCTGGGGCCAACGTCCTGACTTTC. Its protein is CSAGLNSGANVLTF.

V usage is TRBV9 and J usage is TRBJ2-7; either TRBD1 or TRBD2 may supply D (5 bases each). The CDR3 is made up of 15 amino acids. Germline CDR1 and CDR2: SGDLS and YYNGEE. Trimming removed 0 bases at V and 4 bases at J, with 14 bases between. DNA of the CDR3: TGTGCCAGCAGCGTAGGTGGGGACGCTTTTTACGAGCAGTACTTC. Translated: CASSVGGDAFYEQYF.

The V and J genes are TRBV9 and TRBJ2-7; D remains unclear. The germline V gene has CDR1 SGDLS and CDR2 YYNGEE. Trimming pared 4 bases from V and 0 bases from J, leaving 14 bases between. This CDR3 has 15 residues. CDR3 sequence: CASSYTDGLSYEQYF. For the CDR3, the DNA is TGTGCCAGCAGCTACACGGACGGGCTCTCCTACGAGCAGTACTTC.

This clonotype was recorded a few times. The chain carries TRBV4-1 and TRBJ1-2; no firm D call. CDR1 and CDR2 from the germline V gene are MGHRA and YSYEKL. This CDR3 contains 16 residues. Trimming left V 0 bases short and J 4 bases short, with 15 bases between. The CDR3 nucleotides are TGCGCCAGCAGCCAAGAATCGGCAGGAAAAAGCTATGGCTACACCTTC. It is translated as CASSQESAGKSYGYTF.

The table lists this clonotype with many counts. The chain links TRBV7-9 to TRBJ2-1, with D possibly TRBD2 on 5 matching bases. The CDR3 runs 17 residues. The V end was cut by 5 bases, the J end by 5 bases, with 22 bases between. The germline V gene encodes CDR1 SEHNR and CDR2 FQNEAQ (reference sequence). This CDR3 reads CASSNPLSRTGHNEQFF. The DNA for the CDR3 is TGTGCCAGCAGCAACCCCCTTTCCAGGACTGGTCACAATGAGCAGTTCTTC.

This clonotype came up many times. The CDR3: CNVTACVISYEQYF. For the CDR3, the DNA is TGCAACGTAACAGCCTGCGTAATTTCTTACGAGCAGTACTTC. The rearrangement links TRBV29-1 to TRBJ2-7; no clear D. CDR3 size: 14 residues. The V gene's germline CDR1 is SQVTM and CDR2 ANQGSEA.

The rearrangement joins TRBV15 to TRBJ2-7; TRBD1 aligns across 7 bases. In germline, CDR1 is LNHNV, CDR2 YYDKDF (reference sequence). J was trimmed by 5 bases and V by 1 base; bases with no gene match: 8. The CDR3 loop spans 15 amino acids. The DNA for the CDR3 is TGTGCCACCAGCAGAGTCCCAGGGGGTATCAACGAGCAGTACTTC. Amino acid sequence: CATSRVPGGINEQYF.

This clonotype was found a few times. The chain joins TRBV5-1 to TRBJ2-3; 8 nucleotides align to TRBD1. The ends lost 2 bases at V and 4 bases at J; junction bases unmatched: 9. Germline assignment: CDR1 SGHRS and CDR2 YFSETQ. CDR3 length: 16 amino acids. CDR3 sequence: CASSFPSGQVPDTQYF. The DNA for the CDR3 is TGCGCCAGCAGCTTCCCCTCGGGACAGGTACCAGATACGCAGTATTTT.